The 17 T cell receptor beta chains given below trace back to one sample, sequenced in a study of T cell clones after liver transplantation. Sequencing used immunoSEQ multiplex PCR; TCRdb keeps in-frame clones, though not all of them. The sample has more than 100,000 clones, about 80% seen once. Sequencing used CD4+ T cells from blood, obtained 45 to 50 months after liver transplant. These receptors came from a human patient who received a liver transplant. Some T cells may arise from the graft donor.

This chain links TRBV5-4 with TRBJ2-6; 7 nucleotides match TRBD1. V trimming: 5 bases; J trimming: 0 bases; junction bases outside the gene matches: 5. Germline V gives CDR1 SGHNT, CDR2 YYREEE (reference sequence). The CDR3 is 16 residues long. The CDR3 loop is CASSPGQSSGANVLTF. The CDR3 DNA is TGTGCCAGCAGTCCGGGACAGAGCTCTGGGGCCAACGTCCTGACTTTC.

The chain uses TRBV4-2 and TRBJ2-3, with 7 bases matching TRBD2. The V segment lost 4 bases and the J segment 0 bases; nucleotides outside the gene matches: 13. Germline values: CDR1 LGHNA, CDR2 YNFKEQ. This CDR3 comprises 18 residues. The CDR3 DNA reads TGTGCCAGCAGCCCCTCCCCATTGGGACTATCAAGCACAGATACGCAGTATTTT. This gives the protein CASSPSPLGLSSTDTQYF.

V usage is TRBV11-1 and J usage is TRBJ2-5; 10 nucleotides align to TRBD2. The V gene end was trimmed by 8 bases and the J gene end by 5 bases; junction bases not matched to a gene: 8. The CDR3 covers 14 residues. Germline V lookup: CDR1 SGHAT, CDR2 FQDESV (reference sequence). Here the CDR3 DNA reads TGTGCCAGCGCCCCCGGACTAGCGGAGGAGACCCAGTACTTC. Translation gives CASAPGLAEETQYF.

In its sample, this clone ranks as medium-sized. The V and J genes are TRBV6-5 and TRBJ1-1; D is unclear. The germline CDR1 and CDR2 sequences are MNHEY and SVGAGI. V shed 0 bases and J shed 5 bases, with 10 bases lying between them. CDR3 length: 14 amino acids. For the CDR3, the DNA is TGTGCCAGCAGTTACTCGAAGGTCTCGACTGAAGCTTTCTTT. Protein sequence: CASSYSKVSTEAFF.

This clone was recorded only once. The V and J genes are TRBV28 and TRBJ2-7; TRBD2 agrees at 10 bases. V shed 6 bases and J 2 bases; nucleotides not matched to a gene: 4. From germline, CDR1 is MDHEN and CDR2 SYDVKM. There are 14 residues in the CDR3. CDR3 sequence: CASRLSGRPYEQYF. The CDR3 nucleotides are TGTGCCAGCAGGCTTAGCGGGAGGCCCTACGAGCAGTACTTC.

This rearrangement joins TRBV27 to TRBJ2-5; perhaps TRBD1 as D (5 bases). The CDR3 contains 14 residues. The V end was cut by 4 bases, the J end by 0 bases, with 9 bases between. The germline CDR1 and CDR2 sequences are MNHEY and SMNVEV (reference sequence). The CDR3 DNA follows: TGTGCCAGCAGTTCCCAGGGTTACCAAGAGACCCAGTACTTC. Translated, it gives CASSSQGYQETQYF.

This clone occurred once. The chain joins TRBV27 to TRBJ1-2, with 8 bases aligning to TRBD1. The CDR3 covers 15 residues. Germline-derived CDR1 and CDR2 are MNHEY and SMNVEV (reference sequence). The ends lost 8 bases at V and 6 bases at J; junction bases unmatched: 14. CDR3 bases: TGTGCCAGCTATCCCCTTGGACAGGGCACCAATGGCTACACCTTC. Translation gives CASYPLGQGTNGYTF.

V is TRBV18 and J is TRBJ1-1; perhaps TRBD1 as D (6 bases). V dropped 1 base and J dropped 6 bases, with 18 bases sitting between them. Germline V CDR1 and CDR2: KGHSH, LQKENI. The CDR3 has 16 amino acids. CDR3 bases: TGTGCCAGCTCACCACTGGGGGCAGGGCTTTCTTCTGAAGCTTTCTTT. Its translation: CASSPLGAGLSSEAFF.

This clone was recorded once. The chain joins TRBV18 to TRBJ1-1; no definite D call. CDR3 size: 14 residues. Germline V gives CDR1 KGHSH, CDR2 LQKENI. V gave up 4 bases and J gave up 2 bases, with 11 bases separating them. CDR3 in amino acids: CASSLTKINTEAFF. The CDR3 DNA is TGTGCCAGCTCACTGACTAAAATTAACACTGAAGCTTTCTTT.

The rearrangement joins TRBV9 to TRBJ2-1; the match to TRBD2 covers 10 bases. Germline CDR1 and CDR2: SGDLS and YYNGEE. This CDR3 has 16 amino acids. V lost 5 bases, J lost 7 bases, and 12 bases stayed unmatched. CDR3 sequence reads: CASSQGGSGRFNEQFF. As DNA, the CDR3 is TGTGCCAGCAGTCAAGGGGGTAGCGGGAGGTTTAATGAGCAGTTCTTC.

This chain links TRBV28 with TRBJ2-2; 14 nucleotides line up with TRBD2. The CDR3 runs 18 residues. V lost 6 bases and J lost 2; bases outside the gene matches: 8. Germline-derived CDR1 and CDR2 are MDHEN and SYDVKM. CDR3 loop: CASSRGLAGVSNTGELFF. CDR3 nucleotides: TGTGCCAGCAGCCGGGGACTAGCGGGAGTATCAAACACCGGGGAGCTGTTTTTT.

The J gene is TRBJ2-5, the V gene TRBV5-6; D might be TRBD2 (7 bases). Trimming stripped 0 bases from V and 5 bases from J, with 11 bases between. CDR1 and CDR2 (germline): SGHDT, YYEEEE. This CDR3 contains 14 residues. CDR3 in amino acids: CASSLGAGAETQYF. CDR3 nucleotide sequence: TGTGCCAGCAGCTTGGGGGCGGGGGCGGAGACCCAGTACTTC.

The chain uses TRBV7-3 and TRBJ1-2; tentatively, D is TRBD1 (5 bases). CDR1 is SGHTA and CDR2 is FQGTGA in the germline V gene. CDR3 length: 15 amino acids. Trimming pared 8 bases from V and 6 bases from J, leaving 22 bases between. The CDR3 loop reads CASGGPRDLTNGYTF. The CDR3 bases are TGTGCCAGCGGGGGTCCCCGGGACTTAACGAATGGCTACACCTTC.

This clone was seen only once. The genes are TRBV7-9 and TRBJ1-6; TRBD1 matches at 10 bases. The CDR3 runs to 16 residues. Germline trimming cut 5 bases from V and 4 bases from J; bases unmatched to any gene: 5. Germline CDR1 is SEHNR and CDR2 is FQNEAQ (reference sequence). The CDR3 is CASSPDRGGYNSPLHF. CDR3 coding DNA: TGTGCCAGCAGCCCGGACAGGGGGGGTTATAATTCACCCCTCCACTTT.

V gene TRBV7-2 combines with J gene TRBJ2-7; D is unresolved. V shed 4 bases and J shed 3 bases, with 4 bases lying between them. Germline CDR1 is SGHTA and CDR2 is FQGNSA. The CDR3 consists of 11 residues. CDR3 bases: TGTGCCAGCAGCTCCTACTACGAGCAGTACTTC. It specifies CASSSYYEQYF. The full variable domain, in which reference TRBV7-2 and TRBJ2-7 provide the parts outside the CDR3, is GAGVSQSPSNKVTEKGKDVELRCDPISGHTALYWYRQSLGQGLEFLIYFQGNSAPDKSGLPSDRFSAERTGGSVSTLTIQRTQQEDSAVYLCASSSYYEQYFGPGTRLTVT.

This clone was detected a few times. V gene TRBV19 combines with J gene TRBJ2-7; no clear D. The V gene lost 0 bases and the J gene lost 3 bases, with 9 bases spanning the gap. CDR1 is LNHDA and CDR2 is SQIVND in the germline V gene (reference sequence). This CDR3 comprises 14 residues. CDR3 nucleotides: TGTGCCAGTAGTATAGATCGAACACGCTACGAGCAGTACTTC. It encodes CASSIDRTRYEQYF.

This chain links TRBV15 with TRBJ2-2; TRBD1 matches 9 bases. CDR3 length: 14 residues. The V and J ends lost 6 bases and 6 bases, in that order; junction bases with no gene match: 5. The germline CDR1 and CDR2 sequences are LNHNV and YYDKDF (reference sequence). CDR3 sequence: CATRTGGQAGELFF. Written as DNA, the CDR3 is TGTGCCACCAGAACAGGGGGCCAGGCCGGGGAGCTGTTTTTT.